This TCR beta chain derives from a study of shared clonotypes between healthy human individuals. For this clone: Its antigen is unknown.

General observations from the study: Tissue TCR repertoires likely differ from these blood-only repertoires.

Trimming shortened V by 2 bases and J by 1 base, and 11 bases separated the two germline ends. This CDR3 comprises 15 residues. CDR1 is SGHRS and CDR2 is YFSETQ in the germline V gene. Per the authors' pipeline: From ImmunoSEQ came sequences covering only the junction and carrying no quality scores, so filtering differed. Clones were read by immunoSEQ multiplex PCR, and TCRdb kept only the in-frame ones, dropping some. That table gives V, J and clone size, and the DNA gave D and trimming. The profile shows around 2.5 million clones, 80% to 95% of them singletons. The chain employs TRBV5-1 and TRBJ2-3; D unclear. The sequence was obtained from a man aged 18 to 29 in good health. Some clones in this sample may be carry-over from other donors' samples. The sample consisted of naive CD4+ T cells from PBMCs. Subset here: CD45RA+ positively selected. The CDR3 DNA reads as TGCGCCAGCAGCTTTTTCCCGTCCGGCACAGATACGCAGTATTTT. Amino acids: CASSFFPSGTDTQYF.